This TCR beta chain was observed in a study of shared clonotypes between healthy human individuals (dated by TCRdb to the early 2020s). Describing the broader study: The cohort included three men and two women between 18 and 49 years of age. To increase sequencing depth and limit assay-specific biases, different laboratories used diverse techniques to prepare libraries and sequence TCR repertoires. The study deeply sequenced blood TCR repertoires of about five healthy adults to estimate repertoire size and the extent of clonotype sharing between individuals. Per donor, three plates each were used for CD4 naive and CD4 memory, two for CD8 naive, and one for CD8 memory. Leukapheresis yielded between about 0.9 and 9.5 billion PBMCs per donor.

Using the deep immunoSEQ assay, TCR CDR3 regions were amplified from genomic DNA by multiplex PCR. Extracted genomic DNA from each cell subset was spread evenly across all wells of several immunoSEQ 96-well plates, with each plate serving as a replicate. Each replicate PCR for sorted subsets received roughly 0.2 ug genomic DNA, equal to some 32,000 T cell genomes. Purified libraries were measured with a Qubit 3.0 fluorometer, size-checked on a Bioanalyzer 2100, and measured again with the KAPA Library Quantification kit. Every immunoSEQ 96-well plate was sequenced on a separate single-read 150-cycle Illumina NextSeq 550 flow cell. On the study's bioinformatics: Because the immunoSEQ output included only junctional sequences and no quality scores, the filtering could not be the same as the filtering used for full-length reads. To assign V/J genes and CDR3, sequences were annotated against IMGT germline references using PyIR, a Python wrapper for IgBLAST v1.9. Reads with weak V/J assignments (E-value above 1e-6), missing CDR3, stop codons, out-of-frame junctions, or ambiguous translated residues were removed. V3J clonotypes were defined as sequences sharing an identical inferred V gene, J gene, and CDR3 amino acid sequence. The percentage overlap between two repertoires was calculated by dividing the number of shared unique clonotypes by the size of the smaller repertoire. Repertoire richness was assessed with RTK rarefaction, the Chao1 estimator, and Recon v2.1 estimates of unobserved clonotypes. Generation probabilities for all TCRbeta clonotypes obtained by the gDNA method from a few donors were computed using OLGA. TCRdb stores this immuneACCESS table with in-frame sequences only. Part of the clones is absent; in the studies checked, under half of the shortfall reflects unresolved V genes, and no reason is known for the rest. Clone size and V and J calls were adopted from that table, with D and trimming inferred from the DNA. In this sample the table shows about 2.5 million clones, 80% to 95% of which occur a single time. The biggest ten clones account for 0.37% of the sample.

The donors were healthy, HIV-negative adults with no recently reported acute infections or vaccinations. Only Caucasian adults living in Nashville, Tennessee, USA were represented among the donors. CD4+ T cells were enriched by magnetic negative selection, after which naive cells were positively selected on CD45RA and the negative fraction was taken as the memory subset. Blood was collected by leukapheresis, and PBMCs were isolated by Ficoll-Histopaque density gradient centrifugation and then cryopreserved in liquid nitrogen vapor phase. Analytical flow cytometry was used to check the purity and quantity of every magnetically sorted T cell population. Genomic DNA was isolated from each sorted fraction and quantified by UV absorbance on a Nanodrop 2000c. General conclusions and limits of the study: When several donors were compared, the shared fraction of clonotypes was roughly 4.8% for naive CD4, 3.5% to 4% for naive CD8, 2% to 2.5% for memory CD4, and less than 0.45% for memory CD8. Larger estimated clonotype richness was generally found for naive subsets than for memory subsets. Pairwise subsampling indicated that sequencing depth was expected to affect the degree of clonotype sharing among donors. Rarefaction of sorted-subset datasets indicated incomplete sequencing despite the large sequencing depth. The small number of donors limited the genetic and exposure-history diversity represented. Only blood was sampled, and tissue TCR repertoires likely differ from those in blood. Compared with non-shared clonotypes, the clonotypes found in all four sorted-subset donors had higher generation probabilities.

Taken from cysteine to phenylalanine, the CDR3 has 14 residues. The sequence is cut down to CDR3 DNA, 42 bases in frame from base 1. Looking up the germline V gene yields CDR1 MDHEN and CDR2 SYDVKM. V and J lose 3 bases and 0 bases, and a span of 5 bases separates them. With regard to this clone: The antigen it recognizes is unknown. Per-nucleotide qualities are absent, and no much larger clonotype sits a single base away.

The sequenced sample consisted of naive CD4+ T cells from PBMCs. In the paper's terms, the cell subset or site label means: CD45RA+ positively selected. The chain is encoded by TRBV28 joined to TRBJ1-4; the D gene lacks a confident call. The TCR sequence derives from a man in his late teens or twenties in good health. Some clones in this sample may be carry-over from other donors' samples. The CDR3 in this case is CASSFRPTNEKLFF. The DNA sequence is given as TGTGCCAGCAGTTTCAGGCCAACTAATGAAAAACTGTTTTTT.